This T cell receptor beta chain was observed in a study of cytomegalovirus exposure and HLA in healthy donors. Whole-study findings and limits: Most TCR sequences were uncommon, yet certain public TCRs appeared in many donors. Sequencing likely produced, as an artifact, a cluster of highly shared sequence variants.

Concerning this clone: No antigen is known for it.

13 Jbeta primers and 60 Vbeta primers were used for the PCR. Produced via immunoSEQ multiplex PCR; TCRdb's table is partial and in-frame only. The sample shows about 79,000 clones, just over 70% of them seen only once. This receptor was obtained from a man aged 60 to 69 in good health and CMV-seronegative. Sequences were obtained from PBMCs.

The CDR3 protein is CASSESGQLYEQYF. For the CDR3, the DNA is TGCGCCAGCAGTGAGTCCGGACAACTCTACGAGCAGTACTTC. The rearrangement joins TRBV10-1 to TRBJ2-7; maybe TRBD1 (5 bases). V gave up 0 bases and J gave up 3 bases, with 9 bases separating them. The germline gives CDR1 WNHNN, CDR2 SYGVQD (reference sequence). The CDR3 covers 14 residues.